Below, one TCR beta chain is given with its context. The entry originates in a study of hypomethylating agent response in myelodysplastic syndrome. About the study: Either azacitidine (about 75% of the 11) or decitabine (3 of 11) was given. The myelodysplastic syndrome patients comprised fewer than ten men and a couple of women. A diploid cytogenetic profile was most common; mean age about 70 +/- 6 years. A few patients were non-responders, while roughly six showed complete response or hematologic improvement.

Libraries were prepared by immunoSEQ multiplex PCR; TCRdb keeps only in-frame clonotypes and omits some of them. The repertoire includes around 4,000 clones, more than 75% of them detected once, and around 13% sits in the top ten. The receptor's source is a human donor with myelodysplastic syndrome. Material: bone marrow, obtained before or after starting hypomethylating agent treatment for myelodysplastic syndrome (not recorded which).

As DNA, the CDR3 is TGTGCCAGCAGCTTAGGTCTGAACAATGAGCAGTTCTTC. The encoded protein is CASSLGLNNEQFF. The J gene is TRBJ2-1, the V gene TRBV11-2; the D is unclear. V lost 1 base and J 5 bases, leaving 6 bases between the germline ends. Germline V gene data show CDR1 as SGHAT and CDR2 as FQNNGV. The CDR3 runs to 13 residues.